A selection of T cell receptor beta chains follows, all from one sample in a study of low-dose radiotherapy and immunotherapy resistance in tumors. Via MiXCR, TCRdb re-called the reads, giving one row per CDR3 protein. The sample includes about 91,000 distinct CDR3 sequences, 20% to 25% of them seen just once. The sequenced sample was PBMCs, obtained after low-dose radiotherapy plus immunotherapy. The receptors come from a female donor with ovarian cancer. Both conserved end residues are part of each CDR3. The order of the fields is V gene, clone size, J gene, D gene, CDR3 protein, CDR3 DNA. A D gene is named only where the DNA matches it firmly. Not every row has a clone size; where given, it reads once, few, many or a size class.

V gene: TRBV27; clone size: few; J gene: TRBJ2-7; D gene: NA; CDR3 protein: CASSFGAGLSYEQYF; CDR3 DNA: TGTGCCAGCAGCTTTGGGGCAGGGCTTTCCTACGAGCAGTACTTC
V gene: TRBV18; clone size: NA; J gene: TRBJ2-3; D gene: TRBD2; CDR3 protein: CASSQTSGSVTDTQYF; CDR3 DNA: TGTGCCAGCTCACAGACTAGCGGGAGTGTGACAGATACGCAGTATTTT
V gene: TRBV2; clone size: many; J gene: TRBJ2-2; D gene: TRBD1; CDR3 protein: CASSPGGTGNTGELFF; CDR3 DNA: TGTGCCAGCAGCCCAGGGGGGACAGGGAACACCGGGGAGCTGTTTTTT
V gene: TRBV2; clone size: many; J gene: TRBJ2-1; D gene: TRBD1; CDR3 protein: CASSEERQGAGNEQFF; CDR3 DNA: TGTGCCAGCAGTGAAGAGCGACAGGGGGCAGGGAATGAGCAGTTCTTC
V gene: TRBV3-1; clone size: once; J gene: TRBJ2-4; D gene: NA; CDR3 protein: CASSQEWRVAKNIQYF; CDR3 DNA: TGTGCCAGCAGCCAAGAATGGAGGGTAGCCAAAAACATTCAGTACTTC
V gene: TRBV30; clone size: NA; J gene: TRBJ1-1; D gene: NA; CDR3 protein: CAWSRQENTEAFF; CDR3 DNA: TGTGCCTGGAGTCGACAGGAGAACACTGAAGCTTTCTTT
V gene: TRBV23-1; clone size: many; J gene: TRBJ2-1; D gene: TRBD1; CDR3 protein: CASSQDDRGRSYNEQFF; CDR3 DNA: TGCGCCAGCAGTCAGGACGACAGGGGTCGCTCCTACAATGAGCAGTTCTTC
V gene: TRBV28; clone size: many; J gene: TRBJ1-3; D gene: NA; CDR3 protein: CASTSQATGNTIYF; CDR3 DNA: TGTGCCAGCACTTCGCAGGCGACTGGAAACACCATATATTTT
V gene: TRBV6-2/TRBV6-3; clone size: many; J gene: TRBJ2-1; D gene: TRBD2; CDR3 protein: CASIGAGAPPKEQFF; CDR3 DNA: TGTGCCAGCATTGGAGCGGGGGCCCCGCCTAAGGAGCAGTTCTTC
V gene: TRBV2; clone size: NA; J gene: TRBJ2-7; D gene: TRBD1; CDR3 protein: CASSEGRTGPAYEQYF; CDR3 DNA: TGTGCCAGCAGTGAAGGTAGGACAGGCCCCGCTTACGAGCAGTACTTC
V gene: TRBV19; clone size: NA; J gene: TRBJ1-3; D gene: TRBD1; CDR3 protein: CASRDSGNTIYF; CDR3 DNA: TGTGCCAGCCGGGACAGCGGAAACACCATATATTTT
V gene: TRBV6-1; clone size: NA; J gene: TRBJ1-1; D gene: NA; CDR3 protein: CASSESDQPNTEAFF; CDR3 DNA: TGTGCCAGCAGTGAGTCCGACCAGCCGAACACTGAAGCTTTCTTT
V gene: TRBV20-1; clone size: few; J gene: TRBJ2-7; D gene: TRBD2; CDR3 protein: CSARDDLAGQALREQYF; CDR3 DNA: TGCAGTGCTAGAGATGACCTAGCGGGCCAAGCTCTACGGGAGCAGTACTTC
V gene: TRBV5-1; clone size: many; J gene: TRBJ2-1; D gene: NA; CDR3 protein: CASSLDQPLGNEQFF; CDR3 DNA: TGCGCCAGCAGCTTGGATCAGCCCCTGGGGAATGAGCAGTTCTTC
V gene: TRBV12-3/TRBV12-4; clone size: NA; J gene: TRBJ2-5; D gene: NA; CDR3 protein: CASSPRGRTQETQYF; CDR3 DNA: TGTGCCAGCAGTCCTCGTGGTCGGACACAAGAGACCCAGTACTTC
V gene: TRBV7-2; clone size: NA; J gene: TRBJ1-2; D gene: NA; CDR3 protein: CASSLGGEGYGYTF; CDR3 DNA: TGTGCCAGCAGCTTAGGTGGGGAAGGTTATGGCTACACCTTC
V gene: TRBV7-3; clone size: few; J gene: TRBJ2-7; D gene: NA; CDR3 protein: CASSRGRGLEQYF; CDR3 DNA: TGTGCCAGCAGCCGGGGGAGGGGGCTCGAGCAGTACTTC
V gene: TRBV5-1; clone size: many; J gene: TRBJ1-1; D gene: NA; CDR3 protein: CASSSPGWNTEAFF; CDR3 DNA: TGCGCCAGCAGCAGCCCGGGGTGGAACACTGAAGCTTTCTTT
V gene: TRBV10-3; clone size: NA; J gene: TRBJ1-5; D gene: NA; CDR3 protein: CAISGGQPEPQHF; CDR3 DNA: TGTGCCATCAGTGGCGGCCAGCCGGAGCCCCAGCATTTT
V gene: TRBV11-1; clone size: many; J gene: TRBJ2-2; D gene: NA; CDR3 protein: CASSPRVNTGELFF; CDR3 DNA: TGTGCCAGCAGCCCAAGGGTCAACACCGGGGAGCTGTTTTTT
V gene: TRBV6-1; clone size: NA; J gene: TRBJ1-2; D gene: NA; CDR3 protein: CASSVQANYGYTF; CDR3 DNA: TGTGCCAGCAGTGTACAGGCTAACTATGGCTACACCTTC
V gene: TRBV7-9; clone size: many; J gene: TRBJ2-5; D gene: NA; CDR3 protein: CASSLTGYGTQYF; CDR3 DNA: TGTGCCAGCAGCTTAACCGGGTACGGGACCCAGTACTTC
V gene: TRBV18; clone size: many; J gene: TRBJ2-2; D gene: TRBD1; CDR3 protein: CASSPGQANTGELFF; CDR3 DNA: TGTGCCAGCTCACCGGGACAGGCGAACACCGGGGAGCTGTTTTTT
V gene: TRBV5-5; clone size: many; J gene: TRBJ2-3; D gene: NA; CDR3 protein: CASSFGLGGTDTQYF; CDR3 DNA: TGTGCCAGCAGCTTTGGGCTAGGGGGCACAGATACGCAGTATTTT
V gene: TRBV18; clone size: NA; J gene: TRBJ2-5; D gene: NA; CDR3 protein: CASSPPGRVETQYF; CDR3 DNA: TGTGCCAGCTCACCACCGGGCAGGGTAGAGACCCAGTACTTC
V gene: TRBV27; clone size: many; J gene: TRBJ1-5; D gene: NA; CDR3 protein: CASSHLSGASYQPQHF; CDR3 DNA: TGTGCCAGCAGTCACCTGTCGGGGGCGAGTTATCAGCCCCAGCATTTT
V gene: TRBV5-1; clone size: many; J gene: TRBJ2-1; D gene: TRBD2; CDR3 protein: CASSGMPSGSSYNEQFF; CDR3 DNA: TGCGCCAGCAGCGGGATGCCTAGCGGGAGCTCCTACAATGAGCAGTTCTTC
V gene: TRBV6-2/TRBV6-3; clone size: many; J gene: TRBJ2-1; D gene: TRBD1; CDR3 protein: CASSYSPGGLNEQFF; CDR3 DNA: TGTGCCAGCAGCTACAGCCCAGGGGGTCTGAATGAGCAGTTCTTC
V gene: TRBV7-9; clone size: many; J gene: TRBJ1-4; D gene: TRBD1; CDR3 protein: CASSRTGNEKLFF; CDR3 DNA: TGTGCCAGCAGCCGGACAGGGAATGAAAAACTGTTTTTT
V gene: TRBV4-2; clone size: many; J gene: TRBJ1-2; D gene: NA; CDR3 protein: CASSRGSRGQSEGDGYTF; CDR3 DNA: TGTGCCAGCAGCCGTGGAAGCAGAGGACAGTCGGAGGGGGATGGCTACACCTTC
V gene: TRBV13; clone size: NA; J gene: TRBJ1-2; D gene: TRBD1; CDR3 protein: CASSIGTGDYGYTF; CDR3 DNA: TGTGCCAGCAGCATCGGGACAGGGGACTATGGCTACACCTTC
V gene: TRBV24-1; clone size: many; J gene: TRBJ2-2; D gene: NA; CDR3 protein: CATSEGGLNTGELFF; CDR3 DNA: TGTGCCACCAGTGAAGGGGGGTTAAACACCGGGGAGCTGTTTTTT
V gene: TRBV28; clone size: many; J gene: TRBJ2-2; D gene: NA; CDR3 protein: CASSFPGNTGELFF; CDR3 DNA: TGTGCCAGCAGTTTTCCCGGAAACACCGGGGAGCTGTTTTTT
V gene: TRBV28; clone size: NA; J gene: TRBJ2-5; D gene: NA; CDR3 protein: CASRTTGNSETQYF; CDR3 DNA: TGTGCCAGCAGGACCACAGGGAATTCGGAGACCCAGTACTTC
V gene: TRBV6-2/TRBV6-3; clone size: many; J gene: TRBJ2-3; D gene: NA; CDR3 protein: CASSYRGRSPDTQYF; CDR3 DNA: TGTGCCAGCAGTTACAGGGGAAGGAGCCCAGATACGCAGTATTTT
V gene: TRBV7-9; clone size: many; J gene: TRBJ2-1; D gene: TRBD2; CDR3 protein: CASSRRVSGGDGSYNEQFF; CDR3 DNA: TGTGCCAGCAGCCGGAGGGTCAGCGGGGGGGATGGCTCCTACAATGAGCAGTTCTTC
V gene: TRBV19; clone size: many; J gene: TRBJ2-7; D gene: NA; CDR3 protein: CASRTSEQGHEQYF; CDR3 DNA: TGTGCCAGCAGAACTTCTGAACAGGGCCACGAGCAGTACTTC
V gene: TRBV6-2/TRBV6-3; clone size: many; J gene: TRBJ2-3; D gene: NA; CDR3 protein: CASRGPAGDTQYF; CDR3 DNA: TGTGCCAGTCGGGGACCGGCGGGAGATACGCAGTATTTT
V gene: TRBV19; clone size: many; J gene: TRBJ2-2; D gene: NA; CDR3 protein: CASHIGSVSNTGELFF; CDR3 DNA: TGTGCCAGTCACATCGGGTCGGTATCGAACACCGGGGAGCTGTTTTTT
V gene: TRBV18; clone size: NA; J gene: TRBJ2-5; D gene: TRBD1; CDR3 protein: CASSPKGTGQETQYF; CDR3 DNA: TGTGCCAGCTCACCAAAGGGGACAGGACAAGAGACCCAGTACTTC
V gene: TRBV4-3; clone size: few; J gene: TRBJ2-6; D gene: NA; CDR3 protein: CASSQSAAGRMKTGANVLTF; CDR3 DNA: TGCGCCAGCAGCCAATCGGCGGCAGGCCGAATGAAAACTGGGGCCAACGTCCTGACTTTC
V gene: TRBV7-8; clone size: many; J gene: TRBJ2-6; D gene: NA; CDR3 protein: CASSLNPGVGFTGANVLTF; CDR3 DNA: TGTGCCAGCAGCTTAAACCCCGGGGTAGGATTCACTGGGGCCAACGTCCTGACTTTC
V gene: TRBV30; clone size: NA; J gene: TRBJ2-5; D gene: TRBD1; CDR3 protein: CAWGGQGKTQYF; CDR3 DNA: TGTGCCTGGGGGGGACAGGGGAAGACCCAGTACTTC
V gene: TRBV6-6; clone size: many; J gene: TRBJ2-2; D gene: TRBD2; CDR3 protein: CASIPSGGAFWAGELFF; CDR3 DNA: TGTGCCAGCATTCCTAGCGGGGGGGCCTTCTGGGCCGGGGAGCTGTTTTTT
V gene: TRBV19; clone size: many; J gene: TRBJ1-4; D gene: NA; CDR3 protein: CASSIQGRNEKLFF; CDR3 DNA: TGTGCCAGTAGTATTCAAGGACGAAATGAAAAACTGTTTTTT
V gene: TRBV5-1; clone size: many; J gene: TRBJ2-7; D gene: NA; CDR3 protein: CASSFGDEQYF; CDR3 DNA: TGTGCCAGCAGCTTTGGGGACGAGCAGTACTTC
V gene: TRBV27; clone size: many; J gene: TRBJ2-7; D gene: TRBD2; CDR3 protein: CASSLLAGGQYEQYF; CDR3 DNA: TGTGCCAGCAGTTTACTAGCGGGAGGGCAATACGAGCAGTACTTC
V gene: TRBV7-8; clone size: many; J gene: TRBJ2-1; D gene: NA; CDR3 protein: CASSLSRGSSSSYNEQFF; CDR3 DNA: TGTGCCAGCAGCTTATCCCGCGGGTCCTCGAGCTCCTACAATGAGCAGTTCTTC
V gene: TRBV14; clone size: many; J gene: TRBJ1-2; D gene: NA; CDR3 protein: CASSQDIGYGYTF; CDR3 DNA: TGTGCCAGCAGCCAAGATATAGGCTATGGCTACACCTTC
V gene: TRBV20-1; clone size: few; J gene: TRBJ2-7; D gene: NA; CDR3 protein: CSAPPEQRGISYEQYF; CDR3 DNA: TGCAGTGCACCGCCTGAACAGAGAGGGATATCCTACGAGCAGTACTTC
V gene: TRBV7-2; clone size: NA; J gene: TRBJ2-1; D gene: NA; CDR3 protein: CASSLDYDNEQFF; CDR3 DNA: TGTGCCAGCAGCTTAGACTACGACAATGAGCAGTTCTTC
V gene: TRBV9; clone size: many; J gene: TRBJ1-2; D gene: NA; CDR3 protein: CASSVAVSFYGYTF; CDR3 DNA: TGTGCCAGCAGCGTAGCTGTGAGCTTCTATGGCTACACCTTC
V gene: TRBV5-3; clone size: NA; J gene: TRBJ1-2; D gene: NA; CDR3 protein: CASSFLTGLYGYTF; CDR3 DNA: TGTGCCAGCAGCTTTTTAACAGGCCTCTATGGCTACACCTTC
V gene: TRBV5-1; clone size: many; J gene: TRBJ2-2; D gene: NA; CDR3 protein: CASSLADLPTGELFF; CDR3 DNA: TGCGCCAGCAGCTTGGCGGACCTCCCGACCGGGGAGCTGTTTTTT
V gene: TRBV7-3; clone size: many; J gene: TRBJ2-3; D gene: NA; CDR3 protein: CASSITRGGTDTQYF; CDR3 DNA: TGTGCCAGCAGCATAACGAGGGGAGGCACAGATACGCAGTATTTT
V gene: TRBV12-3/TRBV12-4; clone size: NA; J gene: TRBJ2-3; D gene: TRBD2; CDR3 protein: CASSLAGGDTDTQYF; CDR3 DNA: TGTGCCAGCAGTTTGGCTGGGGGGGACACAGATACGCAGTATTTT
V gene: TRBV7-2; clone size: many; J gene: TRBJ1-1; D gene: NA; CDR3 protein: CASSLSQANTEAFF; CDR3 DNA: TGTGCCAGCAGCTTATCTCAGGCGAACACTGAAGCTTTCTTT
V gene: TRBV5-6; clone size: NA; J gene: TRBJ2-6; D gene: TRBD1; CDR3 protein: CASSFRDSHLSGANVLTF; CDR3 DNA: TGTGCCAGCAGCTTCCGGGACAGCCACCTCTCTGGGGCCAACGTCCTGACTTTC
V gene: TRBV4-1; clone size: NA; J gene: TRBJ1-2; D gene: NA; CDR3 protein: CASSQDSGTYGYTF; CDR3 DNA: TGCGCCAGCAGCCAAGATTCCGGGACCTATGGCTACACCTTC